This T cell receptor (beta chain) was captured by sequencing in a study of T cell responses to AZD1222 COVID-19 vaccine. Study-wide results and caveats: Scientists sampled the repertoires only once the peak T cell response had passed. When two AZD1222 doses had been given, Spike-specific TCR breadth and depth rose. Clonal diversity may have been underestimated, and the donors were mostly white British, with more females than males. Reportedly, nearly half the spike-specific TCRs target unmutated variant regions.

V was clipped by 0 bases and J by 2 bases; unmatched bases: 3. The CDR3 covers 16 residues. Per germline, CDR1 SGDLS and CDR2 YYNGEE. The protocol was immunoSEQ multiplex PCR, while the TCRdb copy is restricted to in-frame clones and leaves out a portion. The sample lists approximately 150,000 clones; just over 90% were seen once. As to this clone: Its matching antigen is unknown.

This sequence was found in an adult in good health. This chain connects TRBV9 to TRBJ2-1, with 9 bases fitting TRBD1. Specimen: peripheral blood, collected on day 0 of AZD1222 vaccination. The CDR3 loop is CASSVADRGTYNEQFF. The CDR3 DNA follows: TGTGCCAGCAGCGTAGCGGACAGGGGAACCTACAATGAGCAGTTCTTC.